Only a few counts were recorded for the clone carrying this T cell receptor beta chain. Its antigen is undetermined. TCRdb keeps only in-frame clones here, not all; method: immunoSEQ multiplex PCR. This table has some 140,000 clones, 70% to 90% appearing once. This specimen belongs to a study of cytomegalovirus exposure and HLA in healthy donors. Study-wide results and caveats: Published work reported that the classifier diagnosed cytomegalovirus status with high specificity and sensitivity.

CDR3 length: 15 residues. The V segment lost 0 bases and the J segment 3 bases; nucleotides outside the gene matches: 5. The germline CDR1 and CDR2 sequences are MNHNY and SVGAGI (reference sequence). Sequenced input: PBMCs. This chain uses TRBV6-6 with TRBJ2-7, with TRBD2 matching 7 bases. The sequence derives from a man between 18 and 29 years old in good health and CMV-seropositive. CDR3 sequence (DNA): TGTGCCAGCAGTTACTCGAGCAGGACTAGCTACGAGCAGTACTTC. Translating it yields CASSYSSRTSYEQYF.